Given below is one TCR beta chain in context. The antigen is not known. The record originates from a study of shared clonotypes between healthy human individuals. The CDR3 consists of 14 residues. Trimming took off 7 bases at V and 4 bases at J, with 16 bases between the two ends. Germline V lookup: CDR1 MNHEY, CDR2 SMNVEV (reference sequence). Terminally differentiated effector memory CD45RA+ cells were excluded from the naive CD8 cells, which were CD45RO-negative and positively selected for CCR7. Each donor was a Caucasian adult residing in Nashville, Tennessee. General study results and limits: Lower generation probabilities were found for non-shared clonotypes than for those shared by all four donors. Clonotypes that were shared across a handful of donors made up approximately 5% of naive CD4 clonotypes.

Under the authors' procedure: With immunoSEQ giving junction-only sequences and no quality scores, filtering differed. Profiling relied on immunoSEQ multiplex PCR, and the TCRdb table lists in-frame clones only, not all of them. V and J calls and clone size are those listed in that table; D and trimming were worked out from the DNA. In the table there are about 2,200,000 clones, under 95% of which are singletons. The chain joins TRBV27 to TRBJ1-2; maybe TRBD1 (5 bases). The sequence derives from a young man in good health. Some clones in this sample may be carry-over from other donors' samples. The sequenced sample was naive CD8+ T cells from PBMCs. CDR3 in amino acids: CASTPNTGPYGYTF. The CDR3 DNA is TGTGCCAGCACCCCGAATACAGGTCCCTATGGCTACACCTTC.